This T cell receptor (beta chain) was documented in a study of blood T cell repertoires in COVID-19. Study at large: Italy, Spain and the United States were the sources of the convalescent and acute COVID-19 samples. Sources were T cells, B-cell-depleted T cells, or PBMCs; the material itself was cDNA or gDNA.

Study processing details: It was from reference gene primer amplification that nucleated cell counts were estimated. Sequencing used immunoSEQ multiplex PCR; TCRdb keeps in-frame clones, though not all of them. That table is the source of V, J and clone size, and D and trimming were worked out from the DNA. The table lists about 220,000 clones, 70% to 90% of them singletons, with over 3% in the top ten. Sequenced: peripheral blood. This clonotype was obtained from a woman aged 30 to 39 who had recovered from COVID-19.

The CDR3 spells CASSIDHGQGNYGYTF. The CDR3 DNA is TGTGCCAGTAGTATAGATCATGGACAGGGGAACTATGGCTACACCTTC. This chain joins TRBV19 and TRBJ1-2; 9 bases are a match to TRBD1. This CDR3 contains 16 residues. The V segment lost 0 bases and the J segment 2 bases; nucleotides outside the gene matches: 4. Germline CDR1 and CDR2: LNHDA and SQIVND (reference sequence).